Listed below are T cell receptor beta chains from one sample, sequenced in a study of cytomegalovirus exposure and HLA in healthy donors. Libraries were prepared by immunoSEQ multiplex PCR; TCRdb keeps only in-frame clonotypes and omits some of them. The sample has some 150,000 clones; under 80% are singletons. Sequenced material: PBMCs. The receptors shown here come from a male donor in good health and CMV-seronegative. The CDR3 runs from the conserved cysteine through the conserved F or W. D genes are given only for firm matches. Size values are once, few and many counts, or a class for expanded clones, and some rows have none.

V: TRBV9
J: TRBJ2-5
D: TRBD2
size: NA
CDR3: CASSVGVSGSAETQYF
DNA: TGTGCCAGCAGCGTAGGGGTTAGCGGGAGTGCAGAGACCCAGTACTTC

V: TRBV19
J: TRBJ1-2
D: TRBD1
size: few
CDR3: CASSWTGGQVWTF
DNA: TGTGCCAGTAGTTGGACAGGGGGCCAGGTTTGGACCTTC

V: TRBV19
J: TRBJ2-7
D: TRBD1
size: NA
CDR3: CASSISGTAIYEQYF
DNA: TGTGCCAGTAGTATATCCGGGACAGCAATCTACGAGCAGTACTTC

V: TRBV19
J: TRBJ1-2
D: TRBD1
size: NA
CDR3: CASKPGQGNNYGYTF
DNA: TGTGCCAGTAAACCGGGACAGGGCAATAACTATGGCTACACCTTC

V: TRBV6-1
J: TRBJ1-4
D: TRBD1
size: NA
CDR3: CASSESQGNEKLFF
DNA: TGTGCCAGCAGTGAATCACAGGGGAATGAAAAACTGTTTTTT

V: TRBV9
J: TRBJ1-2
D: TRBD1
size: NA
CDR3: CASSAERGTGGSYGYTF
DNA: TGTGCCAGCAGCGCGGAAAGAGGGACAGGGGGTTCGTATGGCTACACCTTC

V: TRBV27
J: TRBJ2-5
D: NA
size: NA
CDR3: CASSPFGRTQETQYF
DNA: TGTGCCAGCAGCCCATTTGGGAGGACCCAAGAGACCCAGTACTTC

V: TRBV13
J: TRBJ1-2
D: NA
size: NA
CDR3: CASSPRGMRDGYTF
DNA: TGTGCCAGCAGCCCTCGGGGGATGAGGGATGGCTACACCTTC

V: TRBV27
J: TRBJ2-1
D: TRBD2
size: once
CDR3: CARGGEGAYNEQFF
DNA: TGTGCCAGGGGTGGGGAGGGCGCCTACAATGAGCAGTTCTTC

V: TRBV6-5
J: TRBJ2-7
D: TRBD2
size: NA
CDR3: CASSVLAGGPTEQYF
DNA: TGTGCCAGCAGTGTCCTAGCGGGAGGGCCGACCGAGCAGTACTTC

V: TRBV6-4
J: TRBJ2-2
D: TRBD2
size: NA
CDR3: CASRETGTSGRIGELFF
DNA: TGTGCCAGCCGTGAGACCGGGACTAGCGGGCGTATCGGGGAGCTGTTTTTT

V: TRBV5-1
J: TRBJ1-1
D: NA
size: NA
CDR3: CASSLAGMNTEAFF
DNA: TGCGCCAGCAGCTTGGCAGGAATGAACACTGAAGCTTTCTTT

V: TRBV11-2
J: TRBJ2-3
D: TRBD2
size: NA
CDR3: CASSPLAGGYTDTQYF
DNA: TGTGCCAGCAGCCCCCTAGCGGGAGGTTACACAGATACGCAGTATTTT

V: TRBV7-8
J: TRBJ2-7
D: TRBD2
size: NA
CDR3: CASSQLAGGPEQYF
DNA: TGTGCCAGCAGCCAACTAGCGGGAGGCCCCGAGCAGTACTTC

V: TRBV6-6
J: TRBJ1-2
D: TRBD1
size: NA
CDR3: CASSPGTGGVYGYPF
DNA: TGTGCCAGCAGTCCCGGGACAGGGGGCGTCTATGGCTACCCCTTC

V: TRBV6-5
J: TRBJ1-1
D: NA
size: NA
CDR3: CASRVAGTEAFF
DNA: TGTGCCAGCAGAGTCGCGGGAACTGAAGCTTTCTTT

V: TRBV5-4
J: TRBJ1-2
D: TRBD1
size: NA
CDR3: CASSYNRGRGFYTF
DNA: TGTGCCAGCAGCTACAACAGGGGGCGCGGTTTTTACACCTTC

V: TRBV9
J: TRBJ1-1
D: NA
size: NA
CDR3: CASSVVGASNTEAFF
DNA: TGTGCCAGCAGCGTAGTGGGGGCTTCGAACACTGAAGCTTTCTTT

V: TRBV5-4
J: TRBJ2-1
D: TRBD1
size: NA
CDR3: CASSLAQGAVRNEQFF
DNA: TGTGCCAGCAGCTTGGCTCAGGGGGCGGTTCGTAATGAGCAGTTCTTC

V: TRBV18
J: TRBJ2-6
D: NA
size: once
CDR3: CASSPPGVFSGANVLTF
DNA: TGTGCCAGCTCACCACCGGGAGTTTTCTCTGGGGCCAACGTCCTGACTTTC

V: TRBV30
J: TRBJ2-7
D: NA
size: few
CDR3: CAWSVLYEQYF
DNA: TGTGCCTGGAGTGTACTCTACGAGCAGTACTTC

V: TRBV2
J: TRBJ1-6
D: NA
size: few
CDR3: CASSELVYNSPLHF
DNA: TGTGCCAGCAGTGAATTAGTTTATAATTCACCCCTCCACTTT